A selection of T cell receptor beta chains follows, all from one sample in a study of CD4 T cells in relation to SARS-CoV-2 and coronaviruses. Only in-frame clones appear in the TCRdb table, and some are missing; sequencing was by immunoSEQ multiplex PCR. In the table there are some 68,000 clones, 85% to 95% of which are singletons. The material sequenced was naive CD4+ T cells from PBMCs. These TCRs come from a human donor in good health. Both conserved end residues are part of each CDR3. The D gene is left open where the match is weak. Not every row has a clone size; where given, it reads once, few, many or a size class.

v_call	d_call	clone_size	j_call	cdr3_length	cdr3_aa	cdr3_nt
TRBV7-2	NA	once	TRBJ2-7	17	CASSLGPGRGARDEQYF	TGTGCCAGCAGCTTAGGACCGGGGAGGGGGGCGAGGGACGAGCAGTACTTC
TRBV5-4	NA	NA	TRBJ2-2	15	CASSLADSVTGELFF	TGTGCCAGCAGCTTGGCGGACTCTGTCACCGGGGAGCTGTTTTTT
TRBV27	NA	NA	TRBJ2-1	13	CASREGGLGEQFF	TGTGCCAGCAGGGAAGGGGGGCTTGGTGAGCAGTTCTTC
TRBV3-1/TRBV3-2	TRBD1	NA	TRBJ2-7	13	CASSLDRTYEQYF	TGTGCCAGCAGTCTGGACAGGACCTACGAGCAGTACTTC
TRBV3-1/TRBV3-2	NA	NA	TRBJ2-1	14	CASTAQGVYNEQFF	TGTGCCAGCACCGCCCAGGGTGTCTACAATGAGCAGTTCTTC
TRBV20-1	NA	NA	TRBJ2-7	14	CSASRGRGSYEQYF	TGCAGTGCTAGTAGGGGTCGAGGTAGCTACGAGCAGTACTTC
TRBV28	NA	NA	TRBJ2-5	16	CASSLPRAGSAETQYF	TGTGCCAGCAGTTTACCTCGGGCAGGGAGTGCGGAGACCCAGTACTTC
TRBV28	TRBD2	NA	TRBJ2-3	17	CASSQRAGGGSTDTQYF	TGTGCCAGCAGTCAACGCGCGGGGGGTGGAAGCACAGATACGCAGTATTTT
TRBV7-3	TRBD1	NA	TRBJ1-2	15	CASSAGLTGGDGYTF	TGTGCCAGCAGCGCGGGGTTGACAGGGGGCGATGGCTACACCTTC
TRBV18	TRBD2	NA	TRBJ2-1	13	CASSSGRNNEQFF	TGTGCCAGCTCTAGCGGGAGAAACAATGAGCAGTTCTTC
TRBV2	TRBD1	few	TRBJ2-5	14	CASDRDRGVETQYF	TGTGCCAGCGACCGGGACAGGGGGGTAGAGACCCAGTACTTC